The 3 T cell receptor beta chains below come from one sample, sequenced in a study of T cells in Graves' hyperthyroidism and ophthalmopathy. Amplified TCR beta CDR3 regions came from RNA transcripts. An initial round of RT-PCR targeting the TCR CDR3 relied on the HTBI primer set. A single record per CDR3 protein comes from TCRdb applying MiXCR to the multiplex PCR reads. The table shows more than 500,000 distinct CDR3 sequences, with approximately 16% occurring only once. The sequenced sample was blood. The receptors originated from a woman aged 25 to 39 with Graves' ophthalmopathy.

This sequence joins TRBV6-5 and TRBJ1-2; TRBD1 agrees at 8 bases. V shed 0 bases, J shed 8 bases, and the junction held 8 bases outside the gene matches. The V gene's germline CDR1 is MNHEY and CDR2 SVGAGI. This CDR3 contains 15 residues. The CDR3 sequence is CASSYSRTGWEGYTF. DNA for the CDR3: TGTGCCAGCAGTTACTCCCGGACAGGGTGGGAGGGCTACACCTTC.

The J gene is TRBJ1-2, the V gene TRBV7-9; tentatively, D is TRBD1 (5 bases). The CDR3 is made up of 14 amino acids. V lost 2 bases and J 6 bases, leaving 13 bases between the germline ends. CDR1 SEHNR and CDR2 FQNEAQ come from the germline V gene (reference sequence). CDR3 protein: CASSLIQGTDGYTF. CDR3 in DNA: TGTGCCAGCAGCTTAATTCAGGGCACTGATGGCTACACCTTC.

This rearrangement joins TRBV20-1 to TRBJ2-3; 10 positions match TRBD1. Trimming took 0 bases from V and 2 from J; bases not matched to a gene: 2. Germline-derived CDR1 and CDR2 are DFQATT and SNEGSKA (reference sequence). This CDR3 has 15 residues. As DNA, the CDR3 is TGCAGTGCTAGAGAGCGACAGGGGGCCACAGATACGCAGTATTTT. Translating gives CSARERQGATDTQYF.